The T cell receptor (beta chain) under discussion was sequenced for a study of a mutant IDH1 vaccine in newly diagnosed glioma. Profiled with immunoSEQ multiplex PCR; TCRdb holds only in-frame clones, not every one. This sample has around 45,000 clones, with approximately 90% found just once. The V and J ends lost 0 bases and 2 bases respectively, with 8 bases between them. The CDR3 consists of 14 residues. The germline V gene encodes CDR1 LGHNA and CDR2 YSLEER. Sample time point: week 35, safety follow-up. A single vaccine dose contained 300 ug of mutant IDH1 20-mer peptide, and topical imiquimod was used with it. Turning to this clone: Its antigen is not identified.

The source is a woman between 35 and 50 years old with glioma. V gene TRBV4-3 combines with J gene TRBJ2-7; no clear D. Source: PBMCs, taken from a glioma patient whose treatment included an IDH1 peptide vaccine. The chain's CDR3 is CASSQEIGPYEQYF. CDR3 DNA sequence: TGCGCCAGCAGCCAAGAAATAGGACCCTACGAGCAGTACTTC.